Listed below are T cell receptor beta chains from one sample, sequenced in a study of T cell responses to AZD1222 COVID-19 vaccine. TCRdb's table, derived via immunoSEQ multiplex PCR, lists solely in-frame clones and lacks some. Found here are approximately 120,000 clones, around 90% of them singletons; the top ten hold around 7.5%. Sample: peripheral blood, taken on day 0 of AZD1222 vaccination. All receptors come from an adult in good health. The conserved cysteine and the conserved F or W are not part of the CDR3 here. Clone size, where shown, is once, few, many, or a class for clones that have expanded.

CDR3aa,abundance,v_gene
AISGRGTSGTDTQY,.,TRBV10-3
ASSLEGDQPQH,.,TRBV11-2
ASSLAGGPGEQF,.,TRBV5-1
ASSLTGGTEAF,.,TRBV2
ASSPGGTGNEKLF,.,TRBV5-1
ASRGMPNEKLF,.,TRBV5-1
ASSSTGDYGYT,.,TRBV18
ASSLAQADTQY,.,TRBV7-2
ASSPRYKQY,.,TRBV12-3/TRBV12-4
ASSGSTGNTEAF,.,TRBV9
ASSEPGRDTEAF,.,TRBV10-1
SVTGERGEPQH,.,TRBV29-1
ASSLSGNGYT,.,TRBV12-3/TRBV12-4
SVVVRTEAF,.,TRBV29-1
ASSPTFGTDSGNTIY,.,TRBV18
SVLQGVNTEAF,.,TRBV29-1
ASSYTLDRGRGEAF,.,TRBV6-5
SVGGAGEKLF,.,TRBV29-1
ASSLVATSGGEQY,few,TRBV7-6
ASSLKPGTDYGYT,.,TRBV7-3
ASSRGDLYQPQH,.,TRBV28
ASSPPTNSPLH,.,TRBV7-9
ASSQSQGRGTGELF,.,TRBV3-1/TRBV3-2
ASSLAMGATEAF,.,TRBV7-9
ASRPDSRYGYT,.,TRBV2
ASTFQTGANTEAF,.,TRBV19
ASSSGSRMPLH,few,TRBV2
ATKGRPRDEQF,.,TRBV4-1
ASSGTIYEQY,.,TRBV2
ASSQDWTTNEKLF,.,TRBV4-3
ASSQDSMRGIGRGYT,.,TRBV3-1/TRBV3-2
ASSYQTAHNQPQH,.,TRBV6-2/TRBV6-3
ASSAARTSGRSSYNEQF,.,TRBV5-1
ASSTLVGNTEAF,once,TRBV11-1
ASSEAQNYGYT,.,TRBV2
ASTSWTDYTEAF,.,TRBV11-1
ASSYAGPTDTQY,.,TRBV6-5
ASSFSPTSGLTGELF,.,TRBV27
ATQSPGTGSTGELF,.,TRBV7-2
ASSSRGDTEAF,.,TRBV3-1/TRBV3-2
ASSDRTSGNNEQF,.,TRBV6-4
ASNLGTGGSSPLH,.,TRBV4-3
ASSIGGGGPEAF,.,TRBV19
ASSVAFPGQSPLH,.,TRBV9
ASSVRGADSPLH,.,TRBV7-2
ASSWAAQETQY,.,TRBV4-1
ASSVRTSGGGEQF,once,TRBV9
ASSQDRDRGRVAF,once,TRBV4-3
ATSRDKGLNYGYT,.,TRBV15
ASSQDREGNEKLF,.,TRBV4-3
ASSLDRRAGYT,.,TRBV11-2
ASRPRGDQPQH,.,TRBV12-3/TRBV12-4